The T cell receptor beta chain under discussion was sequenced for a study of T and B cells in COVID-19 patients. The CDR3 has 15 residues. Germline values: CDR1 MNHEY, CDR2 SVGEGT. The V end lost 2 bases, the J end lost 0 bases, and 7 bases lay between the germline ends. TRB rearrangements were amplified by multiplex PCR with BIOMED2 TRB-A/B primers. TCRdb processed the multiplex PCR reads anew with MiXCR; each CDR3 protein has one entry. The data contain approximately 6,000 distinct CDR3 sequences, about a quarter of them singletons. Judged by abundance, this clonotype is medium-sized. From blood, about 250-500 ng of genomic DNA served as TRB template.

Sequenced material: blood. This chain links TRBV6-2 or TRBV6-3 with TRBJ2-2; tentative D call: TRBD2 (6 bases). This sequence was found in a human donor with active COVID-19. The CDR3 nucleotides read TGTGCCAGCAGTTACGGGGGGTCGAACACCGGGGAGCTGTTTTTT. Translating gives CASSYGGSNTGELFF.